The 13 T cell receptor beta chains listed next were all sequenced from one sample in a study of blood T cells in healthy people across ages. The authors ran a second PCR of about 6 to 11 cycles using a sample-barcoded 5' primer and a J-beta primer mix. Via MiXCR, TCRdb re-called the 5' RACE reads, giving one row per CDR3 protein. The table lists 1.4 million or so distinct CDR3 sequences, approximately 43% of them singletons. Sequenced material: blood. The receptors here all came from a woman between 18 and 30 years old in good health.

In its sample, this clonotype was seen a few times. V and J are TRBV11-2 and TRBJ2-1; weak D call: TRBD2 (6 bases). V was pared by 10 bases and J by 7 bases, with 14 bases between. This CDR3 has 12 amino acids. Germline V gene data show CDR1 as SGHAT and CDR2 as FQNNGV. The CDR3 bases are TGTGCCATCCTGCGGGACGGGAATGAGCAGTTCTTC. It encodes CAILRDGNEQFF.

This clonotype has only a few counts. The V call is TRBV24-1, the J call TRBJ2-1; 7 bases fit TRBD2. The junction had 10 bases not matched to a gene; V was cut back by 4 bases and J by 5 bases. Per the germline V gene, CDR1 is KGHDR and CDR2 is SFDVKD. The CDR3 length is 16 residues. DNA of the CDR3: TGTGCCACCAGTGACCCCCGGAGGGCGGGAGACAATGAGCAGTTCTTC. This encodes CATSDPRRAGDNEQFF.

In its sample, this clonotype was seen a few times. The genes are TRBV9 and TRBJ2-5; 12 nucleotides agree with TRBD2. Germline assignment: CDR1 SGDLS and CDR2 YYNGEE. The CDR3 spans 17 residues. The ends lost 2 bases at V and 2 bases at J; junction bases unmatched: 7. This CDR3 is CASSVRTSGVSQETQYF. In nucleotides, the CDR3 is TGTGCCAGCAGCGTTCGGACTAGCGGGGTGTCGCAAGAGACCCAGTACTTC.

Concerning this clonotype itself: One end of the junction fails to match germline, which may point to a read error. The CDR3 sequence: CTSSVGSQDTEAFF. DNA for the CDR3: TGTACCAGCAGCGTCGGTAGTCAGGACACTGAAGCTTTCTTT. This rearrangement joins TRBV9 to TRBJ1-1; the D is unclear. The CDR3 length is 14 residues. The V gene's germline CDR1 is SGDLS and CDR2 YYNGEE.

This chain joins TRBV20-1 and TRBJ1-2; 9 bases are shared with TRBD1. V lost 3 bases, J lost 4 bases, and 6 bases stayed unmatched. The germline CDR1 and CDR2 sequences are DFQATT and SNEGSKA (reference sequence). The CDR3 contains 14 residues. Here the CDR3 reads CSASPGQGFYGYTF. The CDR3 nucleotides read TGCAGTGCTAGTCCGGGACAGGGATTCTATGGCTACACCTTC.

A note on this clonotype: This may stem from a read error, because a much larger clone lies one nucleotide away. The chain carries TRBV10-3 and TRBJ2-4, with 11 bases lining up with TRBD2. The J call may be in error: the DNA end matches TRBJ2-7 better. The CDR3 has 15 residues. Germline assignment: CDR1 ENHRY and CDR2 SYGVKD. Here the CDR3 reads CAISIAGGPEDEQYF. CDR3 DNA: TGTGCCATCAGTATAGCGGGGGGGCCGGAAGACGAGCAGTACTTC.

Only a few counts were recorded for this clonotype. The gene calls are TRBV20-1 and TRBJ1-1, with D tentatively TRBD1 (5 bases). Between the trimmed V and J ends, which lost 3 bases and 4 bases, there was a span of 15 bases. The CDR3 totals 14 residues. Germline CDR1 is DFQATT and CDR2 is SNEGSKA (reference sequence). The CDR3: CSARGQGFTTEAFF. CDR3 DNA sequence: TGCAGTGCTAGGGGGCAGGGTTTTACCACTGAAGCTTTCTTT.

This chain connects TRBV6-1 to TRBJ1-2; maybe TRBD1 (5 bases). The V gene lost 4 bases and the J gene lost 0 bases, with 9 bases spanning the gap. Germline lookup yields CDR1 MNHNS and CDR2 SASEGT. This CDR3 has 14 amino acids. CDR3 residues: CASSVRDPNYGYTF. The CDR3 nucleotides are TGTGCCAGCAGTGTCCGGGACCCTAACTATGGCTACACCTTC.

In the case of this clonotype: This may arise from a read error, as a much more abundant clone is one base away. This rearrangement joins TRBV10-3 to TRBJ1-2, with D unresolved. The CDR3 is 13 amino acids. Per germline, CDR1 ENHRY and CDR2 SYGVKD. In nucleotides, the CDR3 is TGTGCCATCGGTGAGTCGGGTGACTATGGCTACACCTTC. Encoded protein: CAIGESGDYGYTF.

The chain links TRBV3-1 to TRBJ2-4; the D gene is possibly TRBD2 (6 bases). Trimming shortened V by 1 base and J by 3 bases, and 10 bases separated the two germline ends. CDR1 is LGHDT, CDR2 YNNKEL, per germline (reference sequence). The CDR3 is made up of 15 amino acids. The CDR3 loop is CASSQGGGGKNIQYF. CDR3 coding DNA: TGTGCCAGCAGCCAAGGGGGAGGCGGCAAAAACATTCAGTACTTC.

The chain uses TRBV2 and TRBJ2-3, with a possible D match to TRBD2 (6 bases). Trimming left V 7 bases short and J 5 bases short, with 16 bases between. The CDR3 is made up of 14 amino acids. The germline V gene has CDR1 SNHLY and CDR2 FYNNEI. CDR3 residues: CASNRDSGQDTQYF. DNA for the CDR3: TGTGCCAGCAACCGGGATAGCGGCCAAGATACGCAGTATTTT.

This clonotype showed up just once. The chain couples TRBV9 to TRBJ2-3, with D possibly matching TRBD1 (6 bases). This CDR3 spans 12 amino acids. CDR1 is SGDLS and CDR2 is YYNGEE in the germline V gene. V lost 4 bases and J lost 8, with 11 bases in between. CDR3 coding DNA: TGTGCCAGCAGCTCAGAAGGGGGTACGCAGTATTTT. The encoded protein is CASSSEGGTQYF. Full variable domain (remainder filled in from reference TRBV9 and TRBJ2-3): DSGVTQTPKHLITATGQRVTLRCSPRSGDLSVYWYQQSLDQGLQFLIQYYNGEERAKGNILERFSAQQFPDLHSELNLSSLELGDSALYFCASSSEGGTQYFGPGTRLTVL.

The chain uses TRBV28 and TRBJ2-1; D may correspond to TRBD1 or TRBD2 (5 bases each). TRBJ2-7 matches the DNA end more closely, so the J call is doubtful. CDR3 length equals 17 residues. Germline-derived CDR1 and CDR2 are MDHEN and SYDVKM. The CDR3 reads CASSQDMRVHSYNEQYF. The CDR3 DNA sequence: TGTGCCAGCAGTCAGGACATGAGGGTTCACTCCTACAATGAGCAGTACTTC.